This paragraph reports one T cell receptor (beta chain). Its antigen is unidentified. The sample comes from a study of T cells in Graves' hyperthyroidism and ophthalmopathy. Study-level information: The initial diagnosis was the point when peripheral blood was collected, ahead of any treatment.

Amplified TCR beta CDR3 regions came from RNA transcripts. Primed by the HTBI set, a first-round RT-PCR was run on the TCR CDR3. MiXCR was run by TCRdb on the multiplex PCR reads, yielding one entry per CDR3 protein. Of 400,000 to 550,000 distinct CDR3 sequences listed, approximately 14% are singletons. The CDR3 loop spans 13 amino acids. Deletions cut 4 bases from V and 4 bases from J, with 11 bases between. Germline V lookup: CDR1 DFQATT, CDR2 SNEGSKA (reference sequence). Study-wide findings and caveats: Most expanded thyroid clonotypes above 0.001 also appeared in blood. With a median lead of approximately 6 months before onset, the model predicted ophthalmopathy.

Source material: blood. This sequence was found in a woman aged 18-29 years with Graves' hyperthyroidism. The chain is built from TRBV20-1 and TRBJ1-5; unclear D gene. The CDR3 bases are TGCAGTGCTAAGACGAGGGCGAATCAGCCCCAGCATTTT. Residues: CSAKTRANQPQHF.